Following are 25 T cell receptor beta chains from one sample sequenced in a study of cytomegalovirus exposure and HLA in healthy donors. The PCR ran on 60 Vbeta and 13 Jbeta primers. Method: immunoSEQ multiplex PCR; TCRdb's copy keeps in-frame clones and lacks some. The sample lists over 150,000 clones; over 75% were seen once. Sequenced material: PBMCs. The receptors originated from a male donor in good health and CMV-seronegative.

This clone has a single count. The genes are TRBV18 and TRBJ1-6; 10 nucleotides match TRBD1. The CDR3 totals 16 residues. V dropped 3 bases and J dropped 4; count of bases not matched to a gene: 3. CDR1 is KGHSH and CDR2 is LQKENI in the germline V gene. CDR3 residues: CASSPGTGDYNSPLHF. CDR3 DNA: TGTGCCAGCTCACCCGGGACAGGGGATTATAATTCACCCCTCCACTTT.

This chain joins TRBV6-1 and TRBJ1-2, with D possibly being TRBD1 (6 bases). The germline V and J ends were trimmed by 9 bases and 5 bases, with 13 bases remaining between them. Looked up from germline, CDR1 is MNHNS and CDR2 is SASEGT. CDR3 length: 12 residues. CDR3 region: CASSTGLYGYTF. Here the CDR3 DNA reads TGTGCCAGTTCGACAGGCCTATATGGCTACACCTTC.

V and J are TRBV5-6 and TRBJ2-3; TRBD2 aligns across 15 bases. Trimming cost V 3 bases and J 2 bases; bases outside gene matches: 7. Germline V CDR1 and CDR2: SGHDT, YYEEEE. This CDR3 has 18 amino acids. CDR3 nucleotides: TGTGCCAGCAGCTGGGGGACTAGCGGGGGGTCCGTCACAGATACGCAGTATTTT. Its protein is CASSWGTSGGSVTDTQYF. The variable domain in full, with the rest retrieved from reference TRBV5-6 and TRBJ2-3, is DAGVTQSPTHLIKTRGQQVTLRCSPKSGHDTVSWYQQALGQGPQFIFQYYEEEERQRGNFPDRFSGHQFPNYSSELNVNALLLGDSALYLCASSWGTSGGSVTDTQYFGPGTRLTVL.

There are a few counts of this clone. This chain links TRBV7-9 with TRBJ1-5; 9 bases fit TRBD1. CDR3 length: 15 amino acids. The ends lost 5 bases at V and 4 bases at J; junction bases unmatched: 6. Germline V CDR1 and CDR2: SEHNR, FQNEAQ (reference sequence). The CDR3 bases are TGTGCCAGCAGCCGGGACAGGGTCCCAAATCAGCCCCAGCATTTT. Protein sequence: CASSRDRVPNQPQHF.

The V gene is TRBV4-2, the J gene TRBJ2-6, with D maybe TRBD1 (5 bases). From germline, CDR1 is LGHNA and CDR2 YNFKEQ. V dropped 0 bases and J dropped 0 bases, with 9 bases sitting between them. The CDR3 contains 17 residues. CDR3 sequence (DNA): TGTGCCAGCAGCCAAGAGACAGTGAACTCTGGGGCCAACGTCCTGACTTTC. Translating it yields CASSQETVNSGANVLTF.

The J gene is TRBJ2-1, the V gene TRBV5-1; 7 bases are a match to TRBD1. Germline-derived CDR1 and CDR2 are SGHRS and YFSETQ. The V and J ends lost 3 bases and 6 bases, in that order; junction bases with no gene match: 15. The CDR3 is made up of 17 amino acids. The CDR3 spells CASSSWTGRRVGNEQFF. DNA of the CDR3: TGCGCCAGCAGCTCTTGGACAGGTCGAAGGGTTGGCAATGAGCAGTTCTTC. The complete variable domain, with remaining parts taken from reference TRBV5-1 and TRBJ2-1, reads KAGVTQTPRYLIKTRGQQVTLSCSPISGHRSVSWYQQTPGQGLQFLFEYFSETQRNKGNFPGRFSGRQFSNSRSEMNVSTLELGDSALYLCASSSWTGRRVGNEQFFGPGTRLTVL.

This chain uses TRBV15 with TRBJ2-2; TRBD2 aligns across 9 bases. Losses at the gene ends were 4 bases for V and 5 bases for J; bases not matched to a gene: 5. CDR1 LNHNV and CDR2 YYDKDF come from the germline V gene (reference sequence). This CDR3 is built from 15 residues. The CDR3 coding sequence is TGTGCCACCAGCAAAGGGACTAGCCGGACCGGGGAGCTGTTTTTT. Translation: CATSKGTSRTGELFF.

The chain couples TRBV6-5 to TRBJ2-5; weak D call: TRBD1 (6 bases). The DNA end lines up better with TRBJ2-7; the J call may be wrong. The length of the CDR3 is 13 residues. Germline V lookup: CDR1 MNHEY, CDR2 SVGAGI. CDR3 region: CASSYPDSYEQYF. For the CDR3, the DNA is TGTGCCAGCAGTTACCCGGACAGTTACGAGCAGTACTTC.

This clone has a single count. The V call is TRBV7-2, the J call TRBJ1-5; 10 nucleotides line up with TRBD1. Germline V lookup: CDR1 SGHTA, CDR2 FQGNSA. With V trimmed by 5 bases and J by 6 bases, 10 bases remained unmatched. The CDR3 spans 16 residues. The CDR3 DNA follows: TGTGCCAGCAGCCTACGGACAGGGGGGATGTCTCAGCCCCAGCATTTT. Translating gives CASSLRTGGMSQPQHF.

A few counts support this clone. The chain carries TRBV5-6 and TRBJ1-4; no definite D call. Germline V gene data show CDR1 as SGHDT and CDR2 as YYEEEE. CDR3 size: 13 residues. V lost 0 bases and J 3 bases, leaving 3 bases between the germline ends. The CDR3 reads CASSLGPNEKLFF. CDR3 DNA: TGTGCCAGCAGCTTGGGGCCTAATGAAAAACTGTTTTTT.

In DNA, the CDR3 is TGTGCCAGCTCACGGGGACAGGCCGTGGACTATGGCTACACCTTC. Its translation is CASSRGQAVDYGYTF. The chain links TRBV18 to TRBJ1-2; TRBD1 matches 8 bases. With V trimmed by 4 bases and J by 3 bases, 7 bases remained unmatched. The length of the CDR3 is 15 residues. The germline CDR1 and CDR2 sequences are KGHSH and LQKENI.

V gene TRBV6-1 combines with J gene TRBJ2-2; 14 nucleotides agree with TRBD2. V shed 6 bases, J shed 7 bases, and the junction held 4 bases outside the gene matches. Germline V gives CDR1 MNHNS, CDR2 SASEGT. The CDR3 is 15 amino acids. CDR3 nucleotide sequence: TGTGCCAGCAGAGGGACTAGCGGGGGTATCGGGGAGCTGTTTTTT. Translated: CASRGTSGGIGELFF.

This clone occurred a few times. The gene calls are TRBV18 and TRBJ1-6; 9 bases align to TRBD1. V lost 3 bases and J lost 11; bases outside the gene matches: 5. Germline CDR1 is KGHSH and CDR2 is LQKENI. The CDR3 contains 14 residues. The CDR3 loop reads CASSPGQGFPPLHF. Written as DNA, the CDR3 is TGTGCCAGCTCACCCGGACAGGGGTTCCCACCCCTCCACTTT. The variable domain in full, completed from reference TRBV18 and TRBJ1-6, reads NAGVMQNPRHLVRRRGQEARLRCSPMKGHSHVYWYRQLPEEGLKFMVYLQKENIIDESGMPKERFSAEFPKEGPSILRIQQVVRGDSAAYFCASSPGQGFPPLHFGNGTRLTVT.

V and J are TRBV5-1 and TRBJ2-2, with D possibly matching TRBD1 (5 bases). V lost 0 bases and J 5 bases, leaving 11 bases between the germline ends. The CDR3 spans 15 residues. Germline V gene data show CDR1 as SGHRS and CDR2 as YFSETQ. DNA of the CDR3: TGCGCCAGCAGCTTGGGGACACCCAGAACCGGGGAGCTGTTTTTT. Its protein product is CASSLGTPRTGELFF.

This clone was seen a single time. J is TRBJ1-6 and V is TRBV5-5; TRBD1 aligns across 8 bases. The CDR3 extends over 15 amino acids. Germline V gives CDR1 SGHKS, CDR2 YYEKEE (reference sequence). The junction had 5 bases not matched to a gene; V was cut back by 5 bases and J by 4 bases. DNA for the CDR3: TGTGCCAGCAGTCTACAGGGGGGTTATAATTCACCCCTCCACTTT. Residues: CASSLQGGYNSPLHF.

The chain joins TRBV6-6 to TRBJ1-5, with 11 bases lining up with TRBD1. Unmatched junction bases numbered 9, after V lost 7 bases and J lost 7 bases. The CDR3 loop spans 15 amino acids. From germline, CDR1 is MNHNY and CDR2 SVGAGI (reference sequence). The CDR3 reads CASKLGQGVQQPQHF. The CDR3 bases are TGTGCCAGCAAATTGGGACAGGGGGTTCAGCAGCCCCAGCATTTT.

The chain couples TRBV9 to TRBJ2-1; 10 nucleotides agree with TRBD2. Looked up from germline, CDR1 is SGDLS and CDR2 is YYNGEE. The CDR3 totals 17 residues. The junction had 7 bases not matched to a gene; V was cut back by 4 bases and J by 0 bases. CDR3 loop: CASSFRTSGLSYNEQFF. For the CDR3, the DNA is TGTGCCAGCAGCTTCCGGACTAGCGGACTCTCCTACAATGAGCAGTTCTTC.

This sequence joins TRBV11-2 and TRBJ2-7; 7 bases line up with TRBD1. Germline-derived CDR1 and CDR2 are SGHAT and FQNNGV. The CDR3 extends over 14 amino acids. V trimming: 5 bases; J trimming: 6 bases; junction bases outside the gene matches: 10. CDR3 region: CASSPGGPQGEQYF. The DNA of the CDR3 is TGTGCCAGCAGCCCAGGGGGTCCCCAGGGCGAGCAGTACTTC.

This clone appeared a single time. The chain links TRBV5-1 to TRBJ1-1; D call uncertain. The CDR3 has 17 residues. Germline values: CDR1 SGHRS, CDR2 YFSETQ. The V end lost 0 bases, the J end lost 0 bases, and 15 bases lay between the germline ends. CDR3 region: CASSLGTFGVMNTEAFF. The CDR3 coding sequence is TGCGCCAGCAGCTTGGGAACGTTCGGGGTCATGAACACTGAAGCTTTCTTT.

About this clone itself: Other DNA sequences in this sample translate to the same CDR3. V is TRBV18 and J is TRBJ2-7; 11 bases are a match to TRBD1. The trim removed 6 bases at V and 3 bases at J, leaving 4 bases unmatched. This CDR3 is built from 14 residues. Germline CDR1 KGHSH, CDR2 LQKENI. The CDR3 region is CASSPGTGGYEQYF. The CDR3 DNA reads as TGTGCCAGCTCGCCCGGGACAGGGGGCTACGAGCAGTACTTC.

This clone has only a few counts. This sequence joins TRBV30 and TRBJ2-3; 11 bases are shared with TRBD1. V lost 5 bases, J lost 4 bases, and 8 bases stayed unmatched. The germline CDR1 and CDR2 sequences are GTSNPN and SVGIG (reference sequence). This CDR3 is 15 amino acids long. CDR3 in amino acids: CAWGSGQGGADTQYF. The DNA of the CDR3 is TGTGCCTGGGGGTCGGGACAGGGGGGCGCAGATACGCAGTATTTT.

This chain links TRBV7-9 with TRBJ2-3; 12 positions agree with TRBD2. CDR3 length: 15 residues. With V trimmed by 5 bases and J by 3 bases, 3 bases remained unmatched. Germline CDR1 SEHNR, CDR2 FQNEAQ (reference sequence). The CDR3 spells CASSPLAGGTDTQYF. DNA of the CDR3: TGTGCCAGCAGCCCGCTAGCGGGGGGGACAGATACGCAGTATTTT.

This chain connects TRBV27 to TRBJ2-7, with D maybe TRBD1 (6 bases). The CDR3 totals 14 residues. Trimming removed 6 bases at V and 9 bases at J, with 21 bases between. CDR1 is MNHEY and CDR2 is SMNVEV in the germline V gene (reference sequence). DNA for the CDR3: TGTGCCAGCAGGCCGGACCCAGGGGAGAGGGGGCAGTACTTC. Translating gives CASRPDPGERGQYF.

Turning to this clone: Within the sample, other DNA sequences also encode this same CDR3. J is TRBJ2-3 and V is TRBV5-1; 7 nucleotides match TRBD2. Germline V lookup: CDR1 SGHRS, CDR2 YFSETQ. The CDR3 is made up of 14 amino acids. Unmatched junction bases numbered 0, after V lost 0 bases and J lost 2 bases. CDR3 residues: CASSLGLATDTQYF. The DNA for the CDR3 is TGCGCCAGCAGCTTGGGACTAGCCACAGATACGCAGTATTTT.

The V gene is TRBV27, the J gene TRBJ2-5, with D maybe TRBD1 (5 bases). V was pared by 6 bases and J by 5 bases, with 13 bases between. This CDR3 contains 13 residues. Germline CDR1 MNHEY, CDR2 SMNVEV (reference sequence). The CDR3 here is CASRGQIRETQYF. DNA of the CDR3: TGTGCCAGCAGGGGGCAGATCAGGGAGACCCAGTACTTC.